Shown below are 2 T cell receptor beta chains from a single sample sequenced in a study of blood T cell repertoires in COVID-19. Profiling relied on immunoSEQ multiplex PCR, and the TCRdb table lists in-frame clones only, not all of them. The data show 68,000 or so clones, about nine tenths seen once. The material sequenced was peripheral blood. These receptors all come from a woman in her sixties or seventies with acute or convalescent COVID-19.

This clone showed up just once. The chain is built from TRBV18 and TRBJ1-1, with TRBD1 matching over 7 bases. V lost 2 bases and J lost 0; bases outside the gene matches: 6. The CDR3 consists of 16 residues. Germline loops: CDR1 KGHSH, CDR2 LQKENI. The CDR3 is CASSPSTGVLNTEAFF. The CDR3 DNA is TGTGCCAGCTCACCATCAACAGGGGTGTTGAACACTGAAGCTTTCTTT.

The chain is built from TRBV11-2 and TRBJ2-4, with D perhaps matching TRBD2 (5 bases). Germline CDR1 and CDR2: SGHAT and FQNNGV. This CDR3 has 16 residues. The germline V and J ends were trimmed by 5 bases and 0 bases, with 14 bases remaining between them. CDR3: CASSPPRVLAKNIQYF. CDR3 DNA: TGTGCCAGCAGCCCGCCGCGGGTCCTAGCCAAAAACATTCAGTACTTC.